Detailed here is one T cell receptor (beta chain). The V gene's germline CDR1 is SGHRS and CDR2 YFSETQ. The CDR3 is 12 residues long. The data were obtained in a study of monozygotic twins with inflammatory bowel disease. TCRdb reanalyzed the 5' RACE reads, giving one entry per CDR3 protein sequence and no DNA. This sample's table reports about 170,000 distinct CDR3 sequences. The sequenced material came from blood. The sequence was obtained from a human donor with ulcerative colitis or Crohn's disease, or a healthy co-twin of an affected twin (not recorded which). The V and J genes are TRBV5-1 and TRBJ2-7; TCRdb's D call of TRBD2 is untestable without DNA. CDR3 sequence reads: CASSLTRGEQYF.